This T cell receptor (beta chain) was obtained from a study of CD8 T cells in ankylosing spondylitis. Overall study results and limits: Several of the motif variants were reported before in synovial fluid and blood from reactive arthritis. There was reportedly significant enrichment of clones that were disease-linked in matched ankylosing spondylitis synovial fluid.

There are 14 residues in the CDR3. Unmatched junction bases numbered 4, after V lost 5 bases and J lost 3 bases. Germline CDR1 reads LNHNV; CDR2 reads YYDKDF (reference sequence). To note about this clonotype: Its antigen is unidentified.

TCRdb recomputed calls from the 5' RACE reads with MiXCR, one row per CDR3 protein. The data show 200,000 to 250,000 distinct CDR3 sequences, roughly a tenth seen once. The receptor comes from a male donor with ankylosing spondylitis or in good health (not recorded which). The rearrangement uses TRBV15 and TRBJ1-3; 7 bases align to TRBD1. The sequenced sample consisted of blood, either unsorted or a sorted T cell fraction (not recorded which). CDR3 amino acids: CATSGGQHGNTIYF. DNA for the CDR3: TGTGCCACCAGCGGGGGACAGCATGGAAACACCATATATTTT.